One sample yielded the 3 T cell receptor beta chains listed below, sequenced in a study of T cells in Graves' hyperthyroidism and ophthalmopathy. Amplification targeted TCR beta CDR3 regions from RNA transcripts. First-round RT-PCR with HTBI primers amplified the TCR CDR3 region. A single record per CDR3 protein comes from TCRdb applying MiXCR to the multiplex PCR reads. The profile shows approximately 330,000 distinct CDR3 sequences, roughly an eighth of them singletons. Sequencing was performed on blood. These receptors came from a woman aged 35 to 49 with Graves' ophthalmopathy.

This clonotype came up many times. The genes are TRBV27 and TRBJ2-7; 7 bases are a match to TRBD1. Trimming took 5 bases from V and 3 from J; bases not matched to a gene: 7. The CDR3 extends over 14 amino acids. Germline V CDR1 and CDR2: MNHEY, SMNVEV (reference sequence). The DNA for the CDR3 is TGTGCCAGCAGTCCTACAGGGGTCTACTACGAGCAGTACTTC. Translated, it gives CASSPTGVYYEQYF.

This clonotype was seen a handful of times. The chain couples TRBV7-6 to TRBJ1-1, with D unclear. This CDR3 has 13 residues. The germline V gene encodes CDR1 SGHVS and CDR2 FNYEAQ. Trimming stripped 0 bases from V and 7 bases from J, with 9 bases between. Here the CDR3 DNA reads TGTGCCAGCAGCTTAGCCCCGCAGTTTGAAGCTTTCTTT. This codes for CASSLAPQFEAFF. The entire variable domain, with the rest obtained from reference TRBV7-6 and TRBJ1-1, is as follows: GAGVSQSPRYKVTKRGQDVALRCDPISGHVSLYWYRQALGQGPEFLTYFNYEAQQDKSGLPNDRFSAERPEGSISTLTIQRTEQRDSAMYRCASSLAPQFEAFFGQGTRLTVV.

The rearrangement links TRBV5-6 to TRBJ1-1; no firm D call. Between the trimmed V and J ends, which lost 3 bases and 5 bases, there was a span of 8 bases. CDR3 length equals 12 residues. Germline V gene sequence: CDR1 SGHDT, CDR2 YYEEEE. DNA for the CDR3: TGTGCCAGCAGCTCTAGCCAGACTGAAGCTTTCTTT. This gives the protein CASSSSQTEAFF. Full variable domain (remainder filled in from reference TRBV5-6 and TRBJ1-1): DAGVTQSPTHLIKTRGQQVTLRCSPKSGHDTVSWYQQALGQGPQFIFQYYEEEERQRGNFPDRFSGHQFPNYSSELNVNALLLGDSALYLCASSSSQTEAFFGQGTRLTVV.